This T cell receptor beta chain was sequenced in a study of blood T cell repertoires in COVID-19. Study at large: The analysed material was cDNA or gDNA that came from T cells, B-cell-depleted T cells, or PBMCs.

V was cut by 4 bases and J by 8 bases, with 20 bases left in between. This CDR3 has 15 residues. CDR1 and CDR2 from the germline V gene are LGHNA and YNFKEQ. Sequenced by immunoSEQ multiplex PCR; TCRdb stores in-frame clones only, minus some. The sample contains about 170,000 clones, roughly 84% of which appear only once. The sequencing sample was made of peripheral blood. The rearrangement joins TRBV4-2 to TRBJ1-2; no clear D gene. This clonotype originated in a man in his sixties who had recovered from COVID-19. The CDR3 sequence: CASSPGSGSGGGYTF. The CDR3 region has the DNA TGTGCCAGCAGCCCAGGTTCGGGATCTGGCGGCGGCTACACCTTC.